Sequencing of this T cell receptor beta chain was carried out in a study of PD-1 blockade in classical Hodgkin lymphoma. TCRdb's table, derived via immunoSEQ multiplex PCR, lists solely in-frame clones and lacks some. Found here are fewer than 90,000 clones, about 92% of them singletons; the top ten hold 7.5% to 9.5%. Each and every patient relapsed after autologous stem cell transplantation, and patients got differing brentuximab vedotin exposure. Complete response, partial response or progressive disease was each patient's best response. Of note for this clone: Its antigen is currently unknown.

Regarding the study as a whole: Whereas CD4+ TCR diversity had risen significantly by C4D1, CD8+ TCR diversity had not. Patients excluded were those beginning nivolumab under 1 year after ASCT.

CDR1 and CDR2 (germline): SGHNT, YYREEE (reference sequence). The CDR3 contains 16 residues. The trim removed 0 bases at V and 5 bases at J, leaving 7 bases unmatched. The receptor's source is a human donor with classical Hodgkin lymphoma. Sequenced here: peripheral blood mononuclear cells (PBMCs), sampled at baseline. The chain is built from TRBV5-4 and TRBJ1-1, with 10 bases matching TRBD1. This CDR3 is CASSLAPPGQGTEAFF. For the CDR3, the DNA is TGTGCCAGCAGCTTGGCCCCACCGGGACAGGGGACTGAAGCTTTCTTT.